Listed below are T cell receptor beta chains from one sample, sequenced in a study of OX40 agonist ivuxolimab in advanced cancers. Here immunoSEQ multiplex PCR was the method, and the copy in TCRdb shows in-frame clones only, minus some. The sample has roughly 75,000 clones, 86% seen once. The specimen comprised CD4+ or CD8+ T cells sorted from blood, sampled in a trial of the OX40 agonist ivuxolimab. The receptors were gathered from an adult with an advanced solid tumor such as melanoma, head and neck, liver or kidney cancer. The CDR3 runs from the conserved cysteine through the conserved F or W. Fields, in order: V gene, J gene, CDR3 protein.

v_call: TRBV28; j_call: TRBJ2-7; cdr3_aa: CASSRLNPYEQYF
v_call: TRBV7-3; j_call: TRBJ2-2; cdr3_aa: CASSQGLEAGELFF
v_call: TRBV5-1; j_call: TRBJ1-2; cdr3_aa: CASSVGPGKVDGYTF
v_call: TRBV19; j_call: TRBJ2-7; cdr3_aa: CASSNGRGAYEQYF
v_call: TRBV5-1; j_call: TRBJ2-2; cdr3_aa: CASLTVPENTGELFF
v_call: TRBV6-1; j_call: TRBJ2-4; cdr3_aa: CASSDNGYIQYF
v_call: TRBV6-1; j_call: TRBJ2-7; cdr3_aa: CASRRDSFGSYEQYF
v_call: TRBV19; j_call: TRBJ1-2; cdr3_aa: CASRQGNYGYTF
v_call: TRBV19; j_call: TRBJ2-7; cdr3_aa: CASSPQGQGAEQYF
v_call: TRBV5-6; j_call: TRBJ2-3; cdr3_aa: CASSLDASITTQYF
v_call: TRBV18; j_call: TRBJ2-5; cdr3_aa: CASSLLTGAKETQYF
v_call: TRBV5-1; j_call: TRBJ2-1; cdr3_aa: CASSFGGAGGNYNEQFF
v_call: TRBV7-9; j_call: TRBJ2-2; cdr3_aa: CASSESPAVGELFF
v_call: TRBV18; j_call: TRBJ1-1; cdr3_aa: CASSLGPNTEAFF
v_call: TRBV7-8; j_call: TRBJ1-6; cdr3_aa: CASSLGAGTNSPLHF
v_call: TRBV4-2; j_call: TRBJ2-5; cdr3_aa: CASSQDIGRGQETQYF
v_call: TRBV4-3; j_call: TRBJ1-5; cdr3_aa: CASSQDKGSANQPQHF
v_call: TRBV7-3; j_call: NA; cdr3_aa: CASSPRVGLAGHEQYF
v_call: TRBV4-1; j_call: TRBJ1-2; cdr3_aa: CASSQPLSYGYTF
v_call: TRBV4-1; j_call: TRBJ2-7; cdr3_aa: CASSQVVAAYEQYF
v_call: TRBV7-6; j_call: TRBJ2-1; cdr3_aa: CASSLMGTGYSYNEQFF
v_call: TRBV2; j_call: TRBJ2-4; cdr3_aa: CASSLPQGARNIQYF
v_call: TRBV18; j_call: TRBJ1-4; cdr3_aa: CASSPQHTTNEKLFF
v_call: TRBV27; j_call: TRBJ1-6; cdr3_aa: CASSAWGTGYNSPLHF
v_call: TRBV6-4; j_call: TRBJ1-2; cdr3_aa: CASSDNGYTF
v_call: TRBV28; j_call: TRBJ1-2; cdr3_aa: CASSVTGGNYGYTF
v_call: TRBV19; j_call: TRBJ1-2; cdr3_aa: CASSSSRDFGYGYTF
v_call: TRBV9; j_call: TRBJ2-7; cdr3_aa: CASSKTGVAYEQYF
v_call: TRBV28; j_call: TRBJ1-4; cdr3_aa: CASSLGSTGGREKLFF
v_call: TRBV7-9; j_call: TRBJ2-6; cdr3_aa: CASSPEWGANVLTF
v_call: TRBV5-6; j_call: TRBJ2-7; cdr3_aa: CASSTRQGSYEQYF
v_call: TRBV10-3; j_call: TRBJ1-3; cdr3_aa: CAISERQGETPSSGNTIYF
v_call: TRBV6-1; j_call: TRBJ1-5; cdr3_aa: CASSGAGLYNQPQHF
v_call: TRBV30; j_call: TRBJ2-4; cdr3_aa: CAWTKRDIQYF
v_call: TRBV5-5; j_call: TRBJ2-1; cdr3_aa: CASSLRLAPSEQFF
v_call: TRBV2; j_call: TRBJ1-1; cdr3_aa: CASIAGRSIAFF
v_call: TRBV19; j_call: TRBJ2-5; cdr3_aa: CASSVGGGAGETQYF
v_call: TRBV28; j_call: TRBJ2-7; cdr3_aa: CASSLQSGGVLYYEQYF
v_call: TRBV15; j_call: TRBJ2-2; cdr3_aa: CATSIGFGELFF
v_call: TRBV9; j_call: TRBJ2-3; cdr3_aa: CASSVDPSSTDTQYF
v_call: TRBV19; j_call: TRBJ1-4; cdr3_aa: CASSRSTTNEKLFF
v_call: TRBV19; j_call: TRBJ1-4; cdr3_aa: CASSPHRTDGGEKLFF
v_call: TRBV6-1; j_call: TRBJ1-2; cdr3_aa: CASSELGDRGYTF
v_call: TRBV28; j_call: TRBJ2-7; cdr3_aa: CASSPPLTSEITKQYF
v_call: TRBV2; j_call: TRBJ1-6; cdr3_aa: CASSGTGREDSPLHF
v_call: TRBV7-3; j_call: TRBJ2-2; cdr3_aa: CASQLTGDNTGELFF
v_call: TRBV4-2; j_call: TRBJ1-2; cdr3_aa: CASSQDWQYGYTF
v_call: TRBV7-9; j_call: TRBJ1-4; cdr3_aa: CASSLGQENEKLFF
v_call: TRBV27; j_call: TRBJ2-5; cdr3_aa: CASSRTGRETQYF